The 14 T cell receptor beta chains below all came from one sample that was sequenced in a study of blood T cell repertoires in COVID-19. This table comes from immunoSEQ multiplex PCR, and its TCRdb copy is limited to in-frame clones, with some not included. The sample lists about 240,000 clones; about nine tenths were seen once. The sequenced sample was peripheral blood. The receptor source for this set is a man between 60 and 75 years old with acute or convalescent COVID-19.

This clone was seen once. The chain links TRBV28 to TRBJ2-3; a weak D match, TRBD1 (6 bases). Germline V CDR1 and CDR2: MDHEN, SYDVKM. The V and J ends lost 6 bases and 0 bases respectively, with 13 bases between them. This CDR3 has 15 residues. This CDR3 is CASSHRASSTDTQYF. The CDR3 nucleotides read TGTGCCAGCAGCCACAGGGCCTCCAGCACAGATACGCAGTATTTT.

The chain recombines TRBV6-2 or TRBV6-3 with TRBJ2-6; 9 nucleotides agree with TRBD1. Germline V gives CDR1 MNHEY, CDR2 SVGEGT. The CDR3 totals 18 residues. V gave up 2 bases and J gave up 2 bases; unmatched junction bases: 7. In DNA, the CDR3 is TGTGCCAGCAGTTACCCGACAGGGGGAAAAGCTGGGGCCAACGTCCTGACTTTC. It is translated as CASSYPTGGKAGANVLTF.

CDR3 sequence reads: CASSLTGTPRSNQPQHF. Written as DNA, the CDR3 is TGCGCCAGCAGTCTAACCGGGACACCCCGGAGCAATCAGCCCCAGCATTTT. This rearrangement joins TRBV23-1 to TRBJ1-5; the D gene is possibly TRBD1 (6 bases). TRBV23-1 is treated as an ORF (open reading frame) with a function not yet certain. The CDR3 is 17 amino acids. The V gene lost 4 bases and the J gene lost 1 base, with 17 bases spanning the gap.

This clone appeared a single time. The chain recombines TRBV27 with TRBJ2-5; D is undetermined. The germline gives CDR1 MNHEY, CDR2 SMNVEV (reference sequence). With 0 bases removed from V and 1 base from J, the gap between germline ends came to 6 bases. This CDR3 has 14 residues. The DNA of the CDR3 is TGTGCCAGCAGTTTATCTGACACCCAAGAGACCCAGTACTTC. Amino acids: CASSLSDTQETQYF.

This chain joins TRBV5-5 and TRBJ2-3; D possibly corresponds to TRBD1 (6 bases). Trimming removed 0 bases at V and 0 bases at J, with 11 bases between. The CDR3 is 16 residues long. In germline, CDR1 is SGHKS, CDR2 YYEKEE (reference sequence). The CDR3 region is CASSLVPGVSTDTQYF. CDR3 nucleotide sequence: TGTGCCAGCAGCTTGGTCCCAGGGGTCAGCACAGATACGCAGTATTTT. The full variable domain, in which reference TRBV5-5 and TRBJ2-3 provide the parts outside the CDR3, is DAGVTQSPTHLIKTRGQQVTLRCSPISGHKSVSWYQQVLGQGPQFIFQYYEKEERGRGNFPDRFSARQFPNYSSELNVNALLLGDSALYLCASSLVPGVSTDTQYFGPGTRLTVL.

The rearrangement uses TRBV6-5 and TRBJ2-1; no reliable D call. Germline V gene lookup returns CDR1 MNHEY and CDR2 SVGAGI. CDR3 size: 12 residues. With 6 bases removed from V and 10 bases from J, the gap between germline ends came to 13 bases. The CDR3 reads CASSFLSREQFF. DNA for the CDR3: TGTGCCAGCAGCTTCCTTAGTCGCGAGCAGTTCTTC.

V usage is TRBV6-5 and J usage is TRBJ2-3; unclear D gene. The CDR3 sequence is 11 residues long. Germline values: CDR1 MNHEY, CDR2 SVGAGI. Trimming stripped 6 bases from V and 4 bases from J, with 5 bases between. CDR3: CASRSADTQYF. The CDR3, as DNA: TGTGCCAGCAGGTCGGCAGATACGCAGTATTTT.

The CDR3 spells CASSLGPGQGVGNEQYF. CDR3 nucleotides: TGTGCCAGCAGTTTAGGGCCCGGGCAGGGGGTTGGGAACGAGCAGTACTTC. V gene TRBV28 combines with J gene TRBJ2-7, with TRBD1 matching 7 bases. Germline CDR1 MDHEN, CDR2 SYDVKM. Trimming cost V 2 bases and J 5 bases; bases outside gene matches: 15. The length of the CDR3 is 17 residues.

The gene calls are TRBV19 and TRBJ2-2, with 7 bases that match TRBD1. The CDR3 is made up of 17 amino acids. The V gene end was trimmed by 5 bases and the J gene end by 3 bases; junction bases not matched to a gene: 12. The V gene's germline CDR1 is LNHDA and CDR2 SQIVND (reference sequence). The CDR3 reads CASSPKGQPGDTGELFF. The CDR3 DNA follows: TGTGCCAGTAGTCCAAAGGGACAGCCCGGGGACACCGGGGAGCTGTTTTTT.

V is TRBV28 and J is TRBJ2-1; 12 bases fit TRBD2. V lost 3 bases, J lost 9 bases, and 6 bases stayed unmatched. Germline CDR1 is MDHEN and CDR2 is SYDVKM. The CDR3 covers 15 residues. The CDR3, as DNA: TGTGCCAGCAGTTTCCTAGCGGGAGGGCCCGGTGAGCAGTTCTTC. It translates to CASSFLAGGPGEQFF.

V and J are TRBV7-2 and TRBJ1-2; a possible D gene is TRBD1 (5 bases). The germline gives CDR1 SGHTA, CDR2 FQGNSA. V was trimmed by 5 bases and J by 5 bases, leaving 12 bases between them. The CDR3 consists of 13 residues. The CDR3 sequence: CASSMGLRYGYTF. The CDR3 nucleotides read TGTGCCAGCAGCATGGGACTGAGATATGGCTACACCTTC.

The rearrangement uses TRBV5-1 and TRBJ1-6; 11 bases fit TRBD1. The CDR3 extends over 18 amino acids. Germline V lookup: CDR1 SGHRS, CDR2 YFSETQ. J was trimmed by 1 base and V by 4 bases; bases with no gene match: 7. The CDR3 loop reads CASSTAGTGGSYNSPLHF. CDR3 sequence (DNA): TGCGCCAGCAGCACCGCCGGGACAGGGGGTTCCTATAATTCACCCCTCCACTTT.

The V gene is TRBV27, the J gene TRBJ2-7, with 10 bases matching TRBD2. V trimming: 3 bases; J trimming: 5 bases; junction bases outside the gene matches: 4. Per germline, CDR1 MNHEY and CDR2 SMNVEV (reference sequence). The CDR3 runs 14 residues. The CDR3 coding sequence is TGTGCCAGCAGTTTCGGGCTAGCGGGAGACGAGCAGTACTTC. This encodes CASSFGLAGDEQYF.

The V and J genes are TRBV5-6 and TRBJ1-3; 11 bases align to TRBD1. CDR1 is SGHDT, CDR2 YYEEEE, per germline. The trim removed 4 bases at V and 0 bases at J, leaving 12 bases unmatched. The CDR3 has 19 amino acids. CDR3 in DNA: TGTGCCAGCAGCGGACGGACAGGGGGCCCTTTCCGCTCTGGAAACACCATATATTTT. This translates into CASSGRTGGPFRSGNTIYF. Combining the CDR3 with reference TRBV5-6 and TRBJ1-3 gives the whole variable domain DAGVTQSPTHLIKTRGQQVTLRCSPKSGHDTVSWYQQALGQGPQFIFQYYEEEERQRGNFPDRFSGHQFPNYSSELNVNALLLGDSALYLCASSGRTGGPFRSGNTIYFGEGSWLTVV.